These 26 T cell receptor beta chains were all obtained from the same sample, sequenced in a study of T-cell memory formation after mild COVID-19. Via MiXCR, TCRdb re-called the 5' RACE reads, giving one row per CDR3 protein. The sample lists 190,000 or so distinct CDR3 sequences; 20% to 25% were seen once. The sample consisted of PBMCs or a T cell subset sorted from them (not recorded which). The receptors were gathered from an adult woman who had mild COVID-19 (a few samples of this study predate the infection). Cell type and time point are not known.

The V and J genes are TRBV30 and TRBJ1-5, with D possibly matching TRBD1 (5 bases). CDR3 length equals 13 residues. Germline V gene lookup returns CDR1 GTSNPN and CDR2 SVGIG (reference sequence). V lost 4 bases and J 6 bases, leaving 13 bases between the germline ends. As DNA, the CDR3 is TGTGCCTGGAATCAAGGGGTAGGTCAGCCCCAGCATTTT. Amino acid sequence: CAWNQGVGQPQHF.

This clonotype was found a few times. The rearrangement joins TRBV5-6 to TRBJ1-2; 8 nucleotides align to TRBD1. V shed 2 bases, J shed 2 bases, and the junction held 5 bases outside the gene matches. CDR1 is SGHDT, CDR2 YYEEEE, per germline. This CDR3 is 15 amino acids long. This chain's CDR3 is CASSFGQGANYGYTF. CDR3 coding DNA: TGTGCCAGCAGCTTTGGGCAGGGGGCCAACTATGGCTACACCTTC.

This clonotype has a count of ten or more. The CDR3 nucleotides read TGTGCCAGCAGTTTAACCGGAGGGGAGCAGTACTTC. Protein sequence: CASSLTGGEQYF. This chain links TRBV12-3 or TRBV12-4 with TRBJ2-7; tentatively, D is TRBD2 (6 bases). This CDR3 contains 12 residues. The ends were cut back, 2 bases at V and 7 bases at J, with 9 bases in the middle.

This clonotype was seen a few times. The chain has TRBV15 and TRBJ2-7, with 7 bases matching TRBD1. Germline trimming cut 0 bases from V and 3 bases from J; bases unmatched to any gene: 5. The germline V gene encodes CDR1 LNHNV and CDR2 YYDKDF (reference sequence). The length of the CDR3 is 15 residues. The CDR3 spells CATSRDGQGDYEQYF. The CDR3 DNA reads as TGTGCCACCAGCAGAGATGGGCAGGGGGACTACGAGCAGTACTTC.

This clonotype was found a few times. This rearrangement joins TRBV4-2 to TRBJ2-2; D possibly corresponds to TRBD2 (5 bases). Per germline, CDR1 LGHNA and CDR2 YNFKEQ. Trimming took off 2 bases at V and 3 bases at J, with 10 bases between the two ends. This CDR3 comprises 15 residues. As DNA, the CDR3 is TGTGCCAGCAGCCAACTGAGCGGTTACACCGGGGAGCTGTTTTTT. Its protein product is CASSQLSGYTGELFF.

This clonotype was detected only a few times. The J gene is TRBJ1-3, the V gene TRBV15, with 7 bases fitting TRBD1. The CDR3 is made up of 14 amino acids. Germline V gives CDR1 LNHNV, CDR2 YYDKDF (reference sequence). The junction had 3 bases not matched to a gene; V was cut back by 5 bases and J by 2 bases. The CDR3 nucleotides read TGTGCCACCAGCGACAGGGACACTGGAAACACCATATATTTT. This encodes CATSDRDTGNTIYF.

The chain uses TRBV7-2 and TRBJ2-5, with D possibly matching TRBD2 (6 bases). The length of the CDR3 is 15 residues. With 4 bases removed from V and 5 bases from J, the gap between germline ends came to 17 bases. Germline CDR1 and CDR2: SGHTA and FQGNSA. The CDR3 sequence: CASSSGLGGLETQYF. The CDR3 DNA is TGTGCCAGCAGCTCGGGACTGGGGGGTTTGGAGACCCAGTACTTC.

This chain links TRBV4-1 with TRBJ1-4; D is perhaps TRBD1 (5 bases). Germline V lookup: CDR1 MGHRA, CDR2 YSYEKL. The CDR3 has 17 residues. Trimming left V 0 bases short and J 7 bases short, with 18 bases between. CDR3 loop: CASSQDSLGEVVEKLFF. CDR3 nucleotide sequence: TGCGCCAGCAGCCAAGATTCCCTGGGGGAAGTAGTTGAAAAACTGTTTTTT.

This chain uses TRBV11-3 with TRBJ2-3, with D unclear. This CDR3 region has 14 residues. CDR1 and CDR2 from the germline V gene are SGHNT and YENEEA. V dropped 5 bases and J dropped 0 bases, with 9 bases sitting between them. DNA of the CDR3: TGTGCCAGCAGCCTTACAGAAAGCACAGATACGCAGTATTTT. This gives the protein CASSLTESTDTQYF.

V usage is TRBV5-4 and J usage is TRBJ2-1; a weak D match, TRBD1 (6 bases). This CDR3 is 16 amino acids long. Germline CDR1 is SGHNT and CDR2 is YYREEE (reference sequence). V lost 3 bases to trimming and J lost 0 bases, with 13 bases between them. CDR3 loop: CASSSGHPSSYNEQFF. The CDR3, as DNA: TGTGCCAGCAGCTCGGGACACCCAAGCTCCTACAATGAGCAGTTCTTC.

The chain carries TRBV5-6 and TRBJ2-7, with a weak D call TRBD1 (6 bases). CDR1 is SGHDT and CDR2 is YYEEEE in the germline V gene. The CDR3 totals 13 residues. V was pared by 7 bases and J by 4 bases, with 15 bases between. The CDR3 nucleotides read TGTGCCAGCGGCCAGACAGGAGAATACGAGCAGTACTTC. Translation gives CASGQTGEYEQYF.

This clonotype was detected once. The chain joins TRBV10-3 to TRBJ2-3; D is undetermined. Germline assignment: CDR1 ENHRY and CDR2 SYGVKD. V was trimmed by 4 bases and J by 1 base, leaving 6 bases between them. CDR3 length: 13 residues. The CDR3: CAISAEGTDTQYF. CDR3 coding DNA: TGTGCCATCAGTGCCGAGGGCACAGATACGCAGTATTTT.

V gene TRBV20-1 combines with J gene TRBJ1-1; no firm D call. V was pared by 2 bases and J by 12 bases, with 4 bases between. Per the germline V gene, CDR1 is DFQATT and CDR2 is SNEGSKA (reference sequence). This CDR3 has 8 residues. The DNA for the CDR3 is TGCAGTGCTAGACATACTTTCTTT. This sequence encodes CSARHTFF.

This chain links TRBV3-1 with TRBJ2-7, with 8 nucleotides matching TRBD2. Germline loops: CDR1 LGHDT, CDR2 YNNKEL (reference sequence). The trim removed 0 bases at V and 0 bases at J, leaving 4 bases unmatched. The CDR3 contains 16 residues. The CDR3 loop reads CASSQDRGGTSYEQYF. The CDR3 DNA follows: TGTGCCAGCAGCCAAGATCGGGGGGGAACCTCCTACGAGCAGTACTTC.

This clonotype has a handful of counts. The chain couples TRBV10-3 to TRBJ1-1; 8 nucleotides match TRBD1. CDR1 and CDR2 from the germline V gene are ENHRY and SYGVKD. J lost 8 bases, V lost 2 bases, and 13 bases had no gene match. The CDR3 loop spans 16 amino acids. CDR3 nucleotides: TGTGCCATCAGTGAGGTCGGAGGGGGACAGGCCTCCGAAGCTTTCTTT. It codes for CAISEVGGGQASEAFF.

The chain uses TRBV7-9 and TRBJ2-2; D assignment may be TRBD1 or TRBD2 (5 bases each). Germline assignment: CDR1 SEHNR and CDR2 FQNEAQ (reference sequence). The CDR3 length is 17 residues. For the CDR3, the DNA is TGTGCAACCAGCTCGACCCCCGGGACGTCGAACACCGGGGAGCTGTTTTTT. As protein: CATSSTPGTSNTGELFF.

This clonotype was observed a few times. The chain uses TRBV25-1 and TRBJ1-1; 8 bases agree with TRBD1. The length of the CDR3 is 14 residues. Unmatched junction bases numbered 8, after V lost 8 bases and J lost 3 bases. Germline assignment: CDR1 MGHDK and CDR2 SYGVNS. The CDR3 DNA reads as TGTGCCAGCTTGGACCCCAGGGGGCACACTGAAGCTTTCTTT. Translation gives CASLDPRGHTEAFF. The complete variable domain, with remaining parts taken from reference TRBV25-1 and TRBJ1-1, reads EADIYQTPRYLVIGTGKKITLECSQTMGHDKMYWYQQDPGMELHLIHYSYGVNSTEKGDLSSESTVSRIRTEHFPLTLESARPSHTSQYLCASLDPRGHTEAFFGQGTRLTVV.

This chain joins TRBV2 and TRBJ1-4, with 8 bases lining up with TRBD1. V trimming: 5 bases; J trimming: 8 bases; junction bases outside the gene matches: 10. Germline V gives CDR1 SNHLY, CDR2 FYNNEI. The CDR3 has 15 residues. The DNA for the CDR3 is TGTGCCAGCAGTCGCCCGGGACAGGCAGGGGAAAAACTGTTTTTT. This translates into CASSRPGQAGEKLFF.

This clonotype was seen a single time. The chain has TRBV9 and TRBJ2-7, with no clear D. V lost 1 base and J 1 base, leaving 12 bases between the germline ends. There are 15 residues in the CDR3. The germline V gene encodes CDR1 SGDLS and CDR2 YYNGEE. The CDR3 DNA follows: TGTGCCAGCAGCGTAACCGCCGGACGGTCCTACGAGCAGTACTTC. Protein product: CASSVTAGRSYEQYF.

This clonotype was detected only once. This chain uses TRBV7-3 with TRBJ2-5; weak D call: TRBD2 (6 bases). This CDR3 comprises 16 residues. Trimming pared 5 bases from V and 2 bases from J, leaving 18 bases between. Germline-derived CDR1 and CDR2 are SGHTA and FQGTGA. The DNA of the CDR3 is TGTGCCAGCAGCCATAGACTAGTCGTTGGGCAAGAGACCCAGTACTTC. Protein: CASSHRLVVGQETQYF.

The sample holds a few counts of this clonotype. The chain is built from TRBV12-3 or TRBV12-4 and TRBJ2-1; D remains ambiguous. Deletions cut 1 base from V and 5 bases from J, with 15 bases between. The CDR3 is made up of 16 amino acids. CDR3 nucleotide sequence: TGTGCCAGCAGTTTAGGTACCCACAAGCCAGACAATGAGCAGTTCTTC. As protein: CASSLGTHKPDNEQFF.

This CDR3 is CASSSLGRLSTDTQYF. CDR3 in DNA: TGTGCCAGCAGCTCCCTCGGGCGGCTTAGCACAGATACGCAGTATTTT. This rearrangement joins TRBV7-9 to TRBJ2-3; D gene ambiguous. Trimming took 4 bases from V and 0 from J, leaving 14 bases between them. CDR3 size: 16 residues. Germline CDR1 and CDR2: SEHNR and FQNEAQ (reference sequence).

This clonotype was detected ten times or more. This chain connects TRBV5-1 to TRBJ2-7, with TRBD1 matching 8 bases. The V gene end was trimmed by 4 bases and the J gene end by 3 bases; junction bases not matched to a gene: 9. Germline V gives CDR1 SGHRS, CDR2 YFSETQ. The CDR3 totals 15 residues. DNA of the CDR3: TGCGCCAGCAGCCTAGGGACAGGCGGATACTACGAGCAGTACTTC. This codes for CASSLGTGGYYEQYF.

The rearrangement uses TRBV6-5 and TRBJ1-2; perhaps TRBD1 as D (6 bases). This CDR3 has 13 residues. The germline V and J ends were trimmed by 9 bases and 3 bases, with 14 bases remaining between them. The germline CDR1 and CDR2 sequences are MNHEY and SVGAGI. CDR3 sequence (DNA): TGTGCCAGTGGGGGGGGCGCCTACTATGGCTACACCTTC. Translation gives CASGGGAYYGYTF.

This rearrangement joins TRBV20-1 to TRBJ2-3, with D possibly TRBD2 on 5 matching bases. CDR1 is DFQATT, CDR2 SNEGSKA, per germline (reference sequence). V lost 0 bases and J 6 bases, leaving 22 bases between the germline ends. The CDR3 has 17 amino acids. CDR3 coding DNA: TGCAGTGCTAGAGACCCACAGCTAGCCGAAAGGTTGGATACGCAGTATTTT. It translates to CSARDPQLAERLDTQYF.

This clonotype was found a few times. CDR3 DNA sequence: TGTGCCAGCAGTTTTTTCCTTAGCGGGAGTCGGTCCTACAATGAGCAGTTCTTC. Translation: CASSFFLSGSRSYNEQFF. The chain carries TRBV12-3 or TRBV12-4 and TRBJ2-1, with 9 bases identical to TRBD2. This CDR3 has 18 amino acids. Trimming cost V 3 bases and J 1 base; bases outside gene matches: 10.